In this sample, the clone carrying this T cell receptor (beta chain) turned up a few times. This entry belongs to a study of technical replicates of blood from a handful of donors. CDR3 size: 13 residues. The V end was cut by 1 base, the J end by 8 bases, with 9 bases between. Germline lookup yields CDR1 LGHNA and CDR2 YNFKEQ. Generated by immunoSEQ multiplex PCR, the TCRdb table keeps only in-frame clones and is missing some. The sample holds around 81,000 clones; approximately 94% are singletons and the top ten take more than 0.35%. The source is a human donor in good health. The sequenced sample consisted of T cells isolated from PBMCs. V is TRBV4-2 and J is TRBJ2-1; D is possibly TRBD1 (5 bases). In DNA form, the CDR3 reads TGTGCCAGCAGCCAAGGACAGCGAGATGAGCAGTTCTTC. Protein sequence: CASSQGQRDEQFF.